These 9 T cell receptor beta chains were all obtained from the same sample, sequenced in a study of cytomegalovirus exposure and HLA in healthy donors. The study ran its PCR with 60 Vbeta and 13 Jbeta primers. The table came from immunoSEQ multiplex PCR; TCRdb's copy has only in-frame clones and leaves some out. The sample consists of 110,000 to 150,000 clones, roughly four fifths of them appearing once. The sample comprised PBMCs. These receptor sequences come from a male donor in good health and CMV-seronegative.

The V call is TRBV4-2, the J call TRBJ2-7; weak D call: TRBD1 (6 bases). Germline CDR1 and CDR2: LGHNA and YNFKEQ. Trimming stripped 2 bases from V and 0 bases from J, with 11 bases between. This CDR3 comprises 15 residues. CDR3 nucleotide sequence: TGTGCCAGCAGCCAACCGAGGACAGACTCCTACGAGCAGTACTTC. Translation: CASSQPRTDSYEQYF.

The CDR3 here is CASSTWGRRNEQFF. The CDR3 nucleotides are TGTGCCAGCAGTACCTGGGGCAGACGGAATGAGCAGTTCTTC. This sequence joins TRBV27 and TRBJ2-1; possibly TRBD1 for D (5 bases). The CDR3 has 14 amino acids. Germline lookup yields CDR1 MNHEY and CDR2 SMNVEV (reference sequence). The germline V and J ends were trimmed by 5 bases and 7 bases, with 15 bases remaining between them.

The chain joins TRBV27 to TRBJ1-2, with 9 nucleotides matching TRBD1. This CDR3 has 15 amino acids. In germline, CDR1 is MNHEY, CDR2 SMNVEV (reference sequence). V trimming: 7 bases; J trimming: 5 bases; junction bases outside the gene matches: 11. Here the CDR3 reads CASTREGQGVYGYTF. The CDR3 DNA sequence: TGTGCCAGCACCAGGGAGGGACAGGGAGTTTATGGCTACACCTTC.

The V and J genes are TRBV19 and TRBJ2-1; the D is unclear. CDR1 LNHDA and CDR2 SQIVND come from the germline V gene (reference sequence). The CDR3 has 11 amino acids. With 6 bases removed from V and 3 bases from J, the gap between germline ends came to 3 bases. CDR3 loop: CASSNYNEQFF. The CDR3 coding sequence is TGTGCCAGTAGCAACTACAATGAGCAGTTCTTC.

This clone has only a few counts. The rearrangement uses TRBV4-1 and TRBJ2-1, with 9 bases aligning to TRBD2. Looked up from germline, CDR1 is MGHRA and CDR2 is YSYEKL. This CDR3 contains 17 residues. The trim removed 2 bases at V and 5 bases at J, leaving 10 bases unmatched. CDR3 region: CASSQLLAGRFNNEQFF. CDR3 nucleotides: TGCGCCAGCAGCCAACTCCTAGCGGGGCGATTCAACAATGAGCAGTTCTTC.

The rearrangement uses TRBV7-6 and TRBJ2-5; the D gene is possibly TRBD2 (5 bases). V gave up 0 bases and J gave up 9 bases, with 11 bases separating them. Germline V gene sequence: CDR1 SGHVS, CDR2 FNYEAQ. The CDR3 runs 13 residues. CDR3 DNA: TGTGCCAGCAGCTTAGCCACTAGTTCGGCCCAGTACTTC. Protein product: CASSLATSSAQYF.

The rearrangement joins TRBV5-1 to TRBJ1-1; 7 positions agree with TRBD1. Germline assignment: CDR1 SGHRS and CDR2 YFSETQ. V lost 0 bases, J lost 1 base, and 3 bases stayed unmatched. CDR3 length equals 15 residues. CDR3 in amino acids: CASSLAWDRNTEAFF. The CDR3 coding sequence is TGCGCCAGCAGCTTGGCCTGGGACAGGAACACTGAAGCTTTCTTT.

This chain uses TRBV4-1 with TRBJ1-3; D is unresolved. The CDR3 length is 13 residues. Trimming left V 10 bases short and J 1 base short, with 11 bases between. The germline V gene encodes CDR1 MGHRA and CDR2 YSYEKL. CDR3 protein: CATASQSGNTIYF. The CDR3 nucleotides read TGCGCCACCGCAAGTCAGTCTGGAAACACCATATATTTT.

This clone appeared once. J is TRBJ1-1 and V is TRBV18; D remains unclear. Between the trimmed V and J ends, which lost 2 bases and 0 bases, there was a span of 7 bases. The CDR3 consists of 14 residues. Germline-derived CDR1 and CDR2 are KGHSH and LQKENI. This chain's CDR3 is CASSPVQMNTEAFF. The CDR3 DNA sequence: TGTGCCAGCTCACCAGTGCAGATGAACACTGAAGCTTTCTTT.